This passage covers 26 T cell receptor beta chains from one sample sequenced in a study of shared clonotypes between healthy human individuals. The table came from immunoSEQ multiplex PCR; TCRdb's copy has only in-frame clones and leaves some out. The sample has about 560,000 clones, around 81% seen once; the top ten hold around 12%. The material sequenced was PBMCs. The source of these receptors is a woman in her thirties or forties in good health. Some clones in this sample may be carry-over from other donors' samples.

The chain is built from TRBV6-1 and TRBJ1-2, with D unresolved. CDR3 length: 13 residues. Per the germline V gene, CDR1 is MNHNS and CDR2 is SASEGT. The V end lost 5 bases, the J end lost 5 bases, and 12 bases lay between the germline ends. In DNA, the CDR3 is TGTGCCAGCAGTCAGGTTTCGAGATATGGCTACACCTTC. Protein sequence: CASSQVSRYGYTF.

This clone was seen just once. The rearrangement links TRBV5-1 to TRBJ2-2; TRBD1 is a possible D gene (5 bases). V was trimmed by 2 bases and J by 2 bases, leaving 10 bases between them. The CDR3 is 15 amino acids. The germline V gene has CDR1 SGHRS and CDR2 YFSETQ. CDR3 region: CASSFDGQNTGELFF. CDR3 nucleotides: TGCGCCAGCAGCTTCGACGGACAAAACACCGGGGAGCTGTTTTTT.

The CDR3: CASSVGQGAPLSSYNEQFF. In nucleotides, the CDR3 is TGTGCCAGCAGCGTAGGACAGGGGGCTCCTTTGAGCTCCTACAATGAGCAGTTCTTC. The chain joins TRBV9 to TRBJ2-1; TRBD1 agrees at 10 bases. CDR1 is SGDLS and CDR2 is YYNGEE in the germline V gene. The CDR3 runs to 19 residues. Trimming took 0 bases from V and 0 from J; bases not matched to a gene: 9. The whole variable domain, filled in from reference TRBV9 and TRBJ2-1, reads DSGVTQTPKHLITATGQRVTLRCSPRSGDLSVYWYQQSLDQGLQFLIQYYNGEERAKGNILERFSAQQFPDLHSELNLSSLELGDSALYFCASSVGQGAPLSSYNEQFFGPGTRLTVL.

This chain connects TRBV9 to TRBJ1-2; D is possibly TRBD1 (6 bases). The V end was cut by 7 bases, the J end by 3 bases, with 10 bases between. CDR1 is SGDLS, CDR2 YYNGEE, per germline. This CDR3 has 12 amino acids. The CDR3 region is CASQGQDYGYTF. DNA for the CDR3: TGTGCCAGCCAGGGGCAGGACTATGGCTACACCTTC.

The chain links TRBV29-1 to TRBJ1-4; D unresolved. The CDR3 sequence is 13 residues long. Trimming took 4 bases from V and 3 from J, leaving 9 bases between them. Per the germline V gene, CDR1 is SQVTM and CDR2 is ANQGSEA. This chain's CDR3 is CSVGASSNEKLFF. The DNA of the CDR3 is TGCAGCGTTGGGGCCTCCTCTAATGAAAAACTGTTTTTT.

CDR3 region: CASSLEGAGDEQFF. In DNA form, the CDR3 reads TGCGCCAGCAGCTTAGAGGGAGCGGGCGATGAGCAGTTCTTC. The chain combines TRBV5-1 with TRBJ2-1; tentatively, D is TRBD2 (6 bases). The CDR3 length is 14 residues. The V and J ends lost 2 bases and 8 bases respectively, with 14 bases between them. Germline V CDR1 and CDR2: SGHRS, YFSETQ.

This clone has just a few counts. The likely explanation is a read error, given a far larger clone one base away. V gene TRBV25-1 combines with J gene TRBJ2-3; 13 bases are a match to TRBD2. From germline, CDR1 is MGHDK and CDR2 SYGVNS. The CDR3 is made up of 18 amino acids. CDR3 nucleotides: TGTTCCAGCAGTGTACTAGCGGGAGGGATCTTCGGCACAGATACGCAGTATTTT. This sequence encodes CSSSVLAGGIFGTDTQYF.

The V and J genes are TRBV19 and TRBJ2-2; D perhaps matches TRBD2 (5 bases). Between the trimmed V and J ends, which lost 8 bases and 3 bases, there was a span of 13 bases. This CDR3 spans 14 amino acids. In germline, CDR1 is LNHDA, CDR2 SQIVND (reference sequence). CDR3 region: CASGHSRDTGELFF. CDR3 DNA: TGTGCCAGTGGGCATTCGAGGGACACCGGGGAGCTGTTTTTT.

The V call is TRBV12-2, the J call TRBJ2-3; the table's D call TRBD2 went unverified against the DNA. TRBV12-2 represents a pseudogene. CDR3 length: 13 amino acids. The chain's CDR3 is CASSQRSTDTQYF. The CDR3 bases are TGTGCAAGTAGCCAGCGGAGCACAGATACGCAGTATTTT.

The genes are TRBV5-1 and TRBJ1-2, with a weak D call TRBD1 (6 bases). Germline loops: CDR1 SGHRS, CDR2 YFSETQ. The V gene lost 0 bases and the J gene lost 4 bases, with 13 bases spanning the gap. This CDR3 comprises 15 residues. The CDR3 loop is CASSLGPGESYGYTF. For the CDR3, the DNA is TGCGCCAGCAGCTTGGGCCCAGGGGAGAGCTATGGCTACACCTTC. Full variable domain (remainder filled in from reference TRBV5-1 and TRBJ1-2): KAGVTQTPRYLIKTRGQQVTLSCSPISGHRSVSWYQQTPGQGLQFLFEYFSETQRNKGNFPGRFSGRQFSNSRSEMNVSTLELGDSALYLCASSLGPGESYGYTFGSGTRLTVV.

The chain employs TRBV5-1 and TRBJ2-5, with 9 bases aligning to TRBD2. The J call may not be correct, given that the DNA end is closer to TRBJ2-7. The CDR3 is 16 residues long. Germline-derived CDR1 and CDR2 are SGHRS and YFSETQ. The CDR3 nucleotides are TGCGCCAGCAGCGCCCATAGCGGGAGCGGACCCTACGAGCAGTACTTC. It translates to CASSAHSGSGPYEQYF.

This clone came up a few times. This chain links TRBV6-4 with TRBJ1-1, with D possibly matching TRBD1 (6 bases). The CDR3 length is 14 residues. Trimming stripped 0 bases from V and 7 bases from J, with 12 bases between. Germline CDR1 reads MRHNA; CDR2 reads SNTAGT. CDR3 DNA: TGTGCCAGCAGTGACTCGGTGGGGGCGGGTGAAGCTTTCTTT. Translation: CASSDSVGAGEAFF.

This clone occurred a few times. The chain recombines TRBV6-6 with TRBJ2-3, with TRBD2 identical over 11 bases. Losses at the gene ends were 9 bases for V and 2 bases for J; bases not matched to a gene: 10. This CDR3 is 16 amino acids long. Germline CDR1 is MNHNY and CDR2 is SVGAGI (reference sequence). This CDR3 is CARPTSGKTDTDTQYF. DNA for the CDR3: TGTGCCAGACCGACTAGCGGGAAAACCGACACAGATACGCAGTATTTT.

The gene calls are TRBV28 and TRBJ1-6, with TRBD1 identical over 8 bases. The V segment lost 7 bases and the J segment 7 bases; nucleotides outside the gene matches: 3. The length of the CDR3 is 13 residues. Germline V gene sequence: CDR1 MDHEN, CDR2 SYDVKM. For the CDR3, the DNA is TGTGCCAGCAAGGGACAGGCCAATTCACCCCTCCACTTT. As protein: CASKGQANSPLHF.

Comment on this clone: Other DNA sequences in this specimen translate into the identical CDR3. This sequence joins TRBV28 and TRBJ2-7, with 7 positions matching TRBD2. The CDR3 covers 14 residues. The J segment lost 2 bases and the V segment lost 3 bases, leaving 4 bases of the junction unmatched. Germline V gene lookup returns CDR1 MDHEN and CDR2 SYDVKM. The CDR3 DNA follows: TGTGCCAGCAGTTTGCGGGAGAGGGCCTACGAGCAGTACTTC. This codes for CASSLRERAYEQYF.

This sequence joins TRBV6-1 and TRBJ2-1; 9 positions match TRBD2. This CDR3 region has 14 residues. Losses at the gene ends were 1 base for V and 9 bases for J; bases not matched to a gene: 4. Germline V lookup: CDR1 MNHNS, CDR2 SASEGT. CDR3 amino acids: CASSEVPSGAEQFF. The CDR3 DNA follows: TGTGCCAGCAGTGAAGTCCCTAGCGGGGCTGAGCAGTTCTTC.

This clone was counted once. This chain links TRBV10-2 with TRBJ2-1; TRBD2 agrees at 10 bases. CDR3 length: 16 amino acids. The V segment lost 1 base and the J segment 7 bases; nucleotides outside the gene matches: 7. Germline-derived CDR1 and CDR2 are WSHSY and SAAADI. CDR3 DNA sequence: TGCGCCAGCAGTGAGTATAGCGGGAGGAAGAAAAATGAGCAGTTCTTC. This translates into CASSEYSGRKKNEQFF.

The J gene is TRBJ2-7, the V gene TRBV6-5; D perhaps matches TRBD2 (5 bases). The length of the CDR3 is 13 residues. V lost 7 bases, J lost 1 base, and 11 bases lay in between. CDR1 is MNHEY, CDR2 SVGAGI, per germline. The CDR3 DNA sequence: TGTGCCAGCACCCTGACGGGATCCTACGAGCAGTACTTC. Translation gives CASTLTGSYEQYF.

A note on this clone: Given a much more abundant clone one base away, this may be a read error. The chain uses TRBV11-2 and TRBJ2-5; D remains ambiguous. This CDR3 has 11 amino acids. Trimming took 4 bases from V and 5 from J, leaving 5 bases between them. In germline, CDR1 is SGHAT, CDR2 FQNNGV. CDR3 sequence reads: CASSSAETQYF. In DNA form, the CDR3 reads TGTGCCAGCAGCTCTGCGGAGACCCAGTACTTC.

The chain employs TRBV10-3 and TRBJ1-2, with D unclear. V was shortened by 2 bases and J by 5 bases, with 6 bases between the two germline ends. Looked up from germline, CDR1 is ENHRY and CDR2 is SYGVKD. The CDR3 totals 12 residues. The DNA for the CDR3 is TGTGCCATCAGTGAGGAAAGGTATGGCTACACCTTC. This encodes CAISEERYGYTF.

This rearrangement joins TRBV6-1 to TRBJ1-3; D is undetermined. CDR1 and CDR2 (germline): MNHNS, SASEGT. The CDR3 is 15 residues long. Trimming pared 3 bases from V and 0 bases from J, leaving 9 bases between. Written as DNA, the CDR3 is TGTGCCAGCAGTGAGACGGGTAGCTCTGGAAACACCATATATTTT. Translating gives CASSETGSSGNTIYF.

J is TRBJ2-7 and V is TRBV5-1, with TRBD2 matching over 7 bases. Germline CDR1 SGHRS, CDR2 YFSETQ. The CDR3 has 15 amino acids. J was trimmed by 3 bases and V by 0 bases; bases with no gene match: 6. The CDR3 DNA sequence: TGCGCCAGCAGCTTGGTTCTAGCGGATGGCTACGAGCAGTACTTC. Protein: CASSLVLADGYEQYF.

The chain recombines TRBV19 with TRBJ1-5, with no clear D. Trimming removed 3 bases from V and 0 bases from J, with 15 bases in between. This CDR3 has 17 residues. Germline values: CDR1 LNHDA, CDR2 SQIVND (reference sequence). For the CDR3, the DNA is TGTGCCAGTAGTATTTTAGCAGCCAAGGATAGCAATCAGCCCCAGCATTTT. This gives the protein CASSILAAKDSNQPQHF.

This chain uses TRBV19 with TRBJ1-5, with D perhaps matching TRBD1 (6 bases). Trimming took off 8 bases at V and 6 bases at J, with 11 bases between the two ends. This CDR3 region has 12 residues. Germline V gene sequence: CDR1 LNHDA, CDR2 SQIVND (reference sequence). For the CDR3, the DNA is TGTGCCAGTGTCGCACAGGGTCAGCCCCAGCATTTT. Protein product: CASVAQGQPQHF.

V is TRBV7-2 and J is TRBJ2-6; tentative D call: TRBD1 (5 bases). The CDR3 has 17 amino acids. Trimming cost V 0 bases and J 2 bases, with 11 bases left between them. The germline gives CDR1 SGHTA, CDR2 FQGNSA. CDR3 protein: CASSLAAGSAGANVLTF. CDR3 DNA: TGTGCCAGCAGCTTAGCCGCAGGGTCGGCTGGGGCCAACGTCCTGACTTTC.

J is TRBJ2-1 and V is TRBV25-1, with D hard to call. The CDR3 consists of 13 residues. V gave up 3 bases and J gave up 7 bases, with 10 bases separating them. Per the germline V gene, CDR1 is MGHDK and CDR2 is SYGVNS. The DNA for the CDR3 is TGTGCCAGCAGTGAGGGCCAAGTAAATGAGCAGTTCTTC. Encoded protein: CASSEGQVNEQFF.